Below, 27 T cell receptor beta chains from the same sample are listed, as sequenced in a study of CD8 T cells in Susac syndrome. About 0.5 to 1 ug RNA was reverse transcribed with random hexamers. TCRdb processed the immunoSEQ multiplex PCR reads anew with MiXCR; each CDR3 protein has one entry. There are roughly 200,000 distinct CDR3 sequences in the sample; over 90% occur only once, and 0.082% lies in the top ten. Sequenced: CD4+ T cells from PBMCs. The receptors come from a human donor with multiple sclerosis.

The CDR3 is CSATGVGGYTF. The CDR3 DNA follows: TGCAGCGCTACAGGGGTCGGGGGCTACACCTTC. This chain uses TRBV29-1 with TRBJ1-2; 7 positions match TRBD1. The V and J ends lost 7 bases and 8 bases, in that order; junction bases with no gene match: 7. Germline V gives CDR1 SQVTM, CDR2 ANQGSEA. The CDR3 runs to 11 residues.

The V gene is TRBV12-3 or TRBV12-4, the J gene TRBJ2-5; D gene unclear. The CDR3 spans 12 residues. Trimming removed 1 base at V and 4 bases at J, with 4 bases between. The CDR3 protein is CASSLGTETQYF. The CDR3 DNA reads as TGTGCCAGCAGTTTAGGGACAGAGACCCAGTACTTC.

The V and J genes are TRBV28 and TRBJ1-5; no clear D gene. This CDR3 is built from 13 residues. The V gene lost 6 bases and the J gene lost 4 bases, with 10 bases spanning the gap. The germline CDR1 and CDR2 sequences are MDHEN and SYDVKM. CDR3 residues: CASRSDRNQPQHF. DNA for the CDR3: TGTGCCAGCAGATCCGACCGGAATCAGCCCCAGCATTTT.

The V gene is TRBV30, the J gene TRBJ2-7; 8 bases are shared with TRBD2. Germline V gives CDR1 GTSNPN, CDR2 SVGIG (reference sequence). The length of the CDR3 is 12 residues. V lost 4 bases to trimming and J lost 5 bases; unmatched junction nucleotides: 4. The CDR3 here is CAWTSGLHEQYF. The CDR3 bases are TGTGCCTGGACTAGCGGGCTCCACGAGCAGTACTTC. Variable domain in full (rest from reference TRBV30 and TRBJ2-7): SQTIHQWPATLVQPVGSPLSLECTVEGTSNPNLYWYRQAAGRGLQLLFYSVGIGQISSEVPQNLSASRPQDRQFILSSKKLLLSDSGFYLCAWTSGLHEQYFGPGTRLTVT.

This sequence joins TRBV20-1 and TRBJ2-7; 8 bases fit TRBD1. CDR3 length: 15 amino acids. Germline V lookup: CDR1 DFQATT, CDR2 SNEGSKA (reference sequence). The V segment lost 0 bases and the J segment 0 bases; nucleotides outside the gene matches: 4. CDR3 coding DNA: TGCAGTGCTAGAGACCGGGACAGGAGCTCCTACGAGCAGTACTTC. Encoded protein: CSARDRDRSSYEQYF.

The chain uses TRBV15 and TRBJ2-5; D might be TRBD2 (5 bases). The CDR3 has 14 amino acids. Trimming shortened V by 3 bases and J by 2 bases, and 10 bases separated the two germline ends. Germline lookup yields CDR1 LNHNV and CDR2 YYDKDF (reference sequence). The CDR3 coding sequence is TGTGCCACCAGCAGTGGACTGAGACAAGAGACCCAGTACTTC. Its translation: CATSSGLRQETQYF.

CDR3: CASKTGYEQYF. The CDR3 DNA reads TGTGCCAGCAAAACAGGGTACGAGCAGTACTTC. This sequence joins TRBV2 and TRBJ2-7; TRBD1 might be the D (6 bases). The length of the CDR3 is 11 residues. In germline, CDR1 is SNHLY, CDR2 FYNNEI. Trimming stripped 7 bases from V and 4 bases from J, with 8 bases between.

J is TRBJ2-3 and V is TRBV7-9; TRBD2 agrees at 8 bases. The length of the CDR3 is 17 residues. CDR1 and CDR2 (germline): SEHNR, FQNEAQ (reference sequence). V shed 5 bases, J shed 0 bases, and the junction held 10 bases outside the gene matches. The CDR3 DNA reads TGTGCCAGCAGCGCCGGGACCGGGACTAGAAGCACAGATACGCAGTATTTT. Translating it yields CASSAGTGTRSTDTQYF.

As DNA, the CDR3 is TGTGCCAGTAGTATGGGCCAATACTATGGCTACACCTTC. This codes for CASSMGQYYGYTF. J is TRBJ1-2 and V is TRBV19, with no clear D. Germline CDR1 and CDR2: LNHDA and SQIVND (reference sequence). The length of the CDR3 is 13 residues. V lost 3 bases and J lost 3, with 8 bases in between. Supplemented by reference TRBV19 and TRBJ1-2, the full variable domain reads DGGITQSPKYLFRKEGQNVTLSCEQNLNHDAMYWYRQDPGQGLRLIYYSQIVNDFQKGDIAEGYSVSREKKESFPLTVTSAQKNPTAFYLCASSMGQYYGYTFGSGTRLTVV.

The chain employs TRBV12-3 or TRBV12-4 and TRBJ1-6, with D uncertain. V lost 1 base, J lost 7 bases, and 5 bases lay in between. The length of the CDR3 is 13 residues. The CDR3 nucleotides are TGTGCCAGCAGTTTAGACGCAAATTCACCCCTCCACTTT. Translating it yields CASSLDANSPLHF.

The CDR3 DNA is TGTGCCTGGCGTGGGACAGAAACCGGGCCCGGGGAGCTGTTTTTT. As protein: CAWRGTETGPGELFF. The J gene is TRBJ2-2, the V gene TRBV30; 7 positions match TRBD1. CDR3 length equals 15 residues. Germline CDR1 GTSNPN, CDR2 SVGIG (reference sequence). Trimming removed 5 bases from V and 6 bases from J; junction bases left unmatched: 12.

The V and J genes are TRBV7-2 and TRBJ2-3, with D uncertain. The V end lost 0 bases, the J end lost 3 bases, and 7 bases lay between the germline ends. Germline V gene sequence: CDR1 SGHTA, CDR2 FQGNSA. This CDR3 is 14 amino acids long. CDR3 loop: CASSLAQLTDTQYF. The CDR3 bases are TGTGCCAGCAGCTTAGCACAGCTGACAGATACGCAGTATTTT.

This clonotype has only one observation. V is TRBV6-6 and J is TRBJ2-5; D gene ambiguous. The CDR3 runs 16 residues. V was trimmed by 0 bases and J by 5 bases, leaving 16 bases between them. Germline lookup yields CDR1 MNHNY and CDR2 SVGAGI (reference sequence). The CDR3 spells CASSYSMGLGRETQYF. CDR3 DNA sequence: TGTGCCAGCAGTTACTCGATGGGTCTGGGCAGGGAGACCCAGTACTTC.

This chain joins TRBV30 and TRBJ2-7; D is undetermined. Trimming pared 1 base from V and 3 bases from J, leaving 4 bases between. This CDR3 region has 11 residues. Germline assignment: CDR1 GTSNPN and CDR2 SVGIG (reference sequence). CDR3 loop: CAWSGLYEQYF. The CDR3 nucleotides are TGTGCCTGGAGTGGTCTCTACGAGCAGTACTTC.

The chain links TRBV15 to TRBJ2-3; D tentatively fits TRBD1 or TRBD2 (5 bases each). Trimming stripped 1 base from V and 4 bases from J, with 18 bases between. The CDR3 is 17 amino acids. CDR1 and CDR2 from the germline V gene are LNHNV and YYDKDF (reference sequence). In DNA, the CDR3 is TGTGCCACCAGCAGAGGAGGGGCAGGGCCCGCGGCAGATACGCAGTATTTT. It is translated as CATSRGGAGPAADTQYF.

The rearrangement uses TRBV30 and TRBJ1-1; D perhaps matches TRBD1 (6 bases). The CDR3 runs to 14 residues. V was clipped by 3 bases and J by 4 bases, with 15 bases between them. Germline CDR1 and CDR2: GTSNPN and SVGIG (reference sequence). Written as DNA, the CDR3 is TGTGCCTGGAGGCCGCGGGGGCCTGGCACTGAAGCTTTCTTT. It specifies CAWRPRGPGTEAFF.

The J gene is TRBJ2-5, the V gene TRBV29-1, with D uncertain. CDR3 length: 13 amino acids. V was shortened by 7 bases and J by 4 bases, with 16 bases between the two germline ends. Germline V CDR1 and CDR2: SQVTM, ANQGSEA. CDR3 sequence: CSAERMLSETQYF. CDR3 DNA sequence: TGCAGCGCCGAACGCATGTTATCAGAGACCCAGTACTTC.

The chain has TRBV29-1 and TRBJ2-7, with D possibly matching TRBD1 (5 bases). Germline-derived CDR1 and CDR2 are SQVTM and ANQGSEA. The CDR3 has 12 amino acids. Trimming removed 5 bases at V and 2 bases at J, with 10 bases between. The CDR3 DNA sequence: TGCAGCGTTATGTCGGACACCTACGAGCAGTACTTC. Its translation: CSVMSDTYEQYF.

This sequence joins TRBV7-2 and TRBJ2-1, with D perhaps matching TRBD1 (6 bases). Trimming cost V 5 bases and J 4 bases, with 15 bases left between them. The CDR3 consists of 15 residues. Germline V CDR1 and CDR2: SGHTA, FQGNSA. CDR3 nucleotide sequence: TGTGCCAGCAGCCCCCAAGGGGGTCAATACAATGAGCAGTTCTTC. Translating it yields CASSPQGGQYNEQFF.

The V and J genes are TRBV20-1 and TRBJ2-1; TRBD2 might be the D (6 bases). The length of the CDR3 is 14 residues. V lost 3 bases, J lost 3 bases, and 12 bases lay in between. The germline gives CDR1 DFQATT, CDR2 SNEGSKA (reference sequence). CDR3 region: CSASSGLLYNEQFF. CDR3 DNA sequence: TGCAGTGCTAGTAGCGGACTGCTCTACAATGAGCAGTTCTTC.

This clonotype was seen just once. The chain has TRBV24-1 and TRBJ2-1; 8 bases line up with TRBD1. Germline V CDR1 and CDR2: KGHDR, SFDVKD. The CDR3 length is 14 residues. Trimming took 9 bases from V and 8 from J; bases not matched to a gene: 11. The CDR3 region is CATAPGQGADEQFF. CDR3 nucleotides: TGTGCCACCGCTCCGGGGCAGGGGGCCGATGAGCAGTTCTTC.

The gene calls are TRBV7-2 and TRBJ2-3, with 8 bases lining up with TRBD2. The CDR3 is 14 amino acids. The germline V gene encodes CDR1 SGHTA and CDR2 FQGNSA. The V segment lost 7 bases and the J segment 0 bases; nucleotides outside the gene matches: 3. The CDR3 region is CASKRGPSTDTQYF. The CDR3 DNA sequence: TGTGCCAGCAAGCGGGGGCCCAGCACAGATACGCAGTATTTT.

This clonotype occurred once. This chain connects TRBV3-1 to TRBJ1-2; D remains ambiguous. The CDR3 runs 13 residues. V was shortened by 6 bases and J by 4 bases, with 12 bases between the two germline ends. Germline V gene lookup returns CDR1 LGHDT and CDR2 YNNKEL (reference sequence). This CDR3 is CASREEGSYGYTF. CDR3 DNA: TGTGCCAGCAGGGAAGAGGGATCCTATGGCTACACCTTC.

The chain recombines TRBV4-1 with TRBJ1-3; D gene unclear. Trimming pared 0 bases from V and 0 bases from J, leaving 15 bases between. Germline-derived CDR1 and CDR2 are MGHRA and YSYEKL. The CDR3 is 18 residues long. Here the CDR3 reads CASSQDSVDSISGNTIYF. CDR3 bases: TGCGCCAGCAGCCAAGATAGTGTGGATAGTATCTCTGGAAACACCATATATTTT.

V is TRBV11-2 and J is TRBJ1-5, with D maybe TRBD1 (5 bases). This CDR3 region has 15 residues. Germline assignment: CDR1 SGHAT and CDR2 FQNNGV. Trimming shortened V by 0 bases and J by 4 bases, and 10 bases separated the two germline ends. CDR3 amino acids: CASSLDPGGNQPQHF. The CDR3 coding sequence is TGTGCCAGCAGCTTAGATCCGGGGGGGAATCAGCCCCAGCATTTT.

The genes are TRBV12-3 or TRBV12-4 and TRBJ2-5; 7 nucleotides match TRBD2. The trim removed 3 bases at V and 7 bases at J, leaving 2 bases unmatched. The CDR3 is 12 residues long. CDR3 bases: TGTGCCAGCAGTTTCCAGCGGGGGACCCAGTACTTC. Translated: CASSFQRGTQYF.

The chain couples TRBV30 to TRBJ1-2, with D hard to call. The length of the CDR3 is 11 residues. The V end lost 0 bases, the J end lost 8 bases, and 7 bases lay between the germline ends. The germline CDR1 and CDR2 sequences are GTSNPN and SVGIG (reference sequence). Here the CDR3 DNA reads TGTGCCTGGAGTGTATCCTGGGGCTACACCTTC. It translates to CAWSVSWGYTF.